This T cell receptor (beta chain) was obtained from a study of CD8+ T cells in alopecia areata. Study context: The study gave treated patients oral tofacitinib at 5 to 10 mg twice daily.

Following extraction, RNA underwent reverse transcription to cDNA, which served as the sequencing template. Measured with immunoSEQ multiplex PCR; TCRdb has only the in-frame clones, and not every one. Counted here are 160,000 or so clones, about 54% occurring once; the ten biggest clones make up 16%. The ends were cut back, 1 base at V and 6 bases at J, with 12 bases in the middle. The CDR3 sequence is 14 residues long. CDR1 is SEHNR, CDR2 FQNEAQ, per germline (reference sequence). Sample treatment: oral pan-JAK inhibitor, 5-10 mg twice daily. The origin of this receptor is a human donor with alopecia areata. V usage is TRBV7-9 and J usage is TRBJ1-1; D possibly corresponds to TRBD1 (5 bases). Sequencing was performed on CD4+ T cells sorted from blood, taken between weeks 55 and 65, from a patient treated with tofacitinib. The CDR3 region has the DNA TGTGCCAGCAGCTTAGAAGCCGGGGGGGCTGAAGCTTTCTTT. Its translation: CASSLEAGGAEAFF.